One and the same sample provided the 28 T cell receptor beta chains below, sequenced in a study of a mutant IDH1 vaccine in newly diagnosed glioma. Time point here: week 23, last vaccination. What each vaccine dose contained was 300 ug of mutant IDH1 20-mer peptide, accompanied by topical imiquimod. No antigen has been assigned to these receptors. This table comes from immunoSEQ multiplex PCR, and its TCRdb copy is limited to in-frame clones, with some not included. The data hold 70,000 to 95,000 clones, with 85% observed a single time. The sample was PBMCs, taken from a glioma patient whose treatment included an IDH1 peptide vaccine. The source of these receptors is a woman in her forties or fifties with glioma.

The rearrangement uses TRBV9 and TRBJ2-3; D is unresolved. The CDR3 is made up of 14 amino acids. Germline V lookup: CDR1 SGDLS, CDR2 YYNGEE. V lost 0 bases and J lost 4, with 9 bases in between. CDR3 in DNA: TGTGCCAGCAGCGTAGTTGGGGTATCAGATACGCAGTATTTT. It specifies CASSVVGVSDTQYF.

This clone was detected once. This chain uses TRBV9 with TRBJ1-6, with unresolved D. Trimming took 4 bases from V and 2 from J, leaving 10 bases between them. This CDR3 is 15 amino acids long. Germline CDR1 reads SGDLS; CDR2 reads YYNGEE. DNA for the CDR3: TGTGCCAGCAGCTCAGCGGGGACCTATAATTCACCCCTCCACTTT. Amino acid sequence: CASSSAGTYNSPLHF.

The chain joins TRBV10-3 to TRBJ1-4; 8 nucleotides match TRBD1. The junction had 3 bases not matched to a gene; V was cut back by 2 bases and J by 7 bases. From germline, CDR1 is ENHRY and CDR2 SYGVKD. The length of the CDR3 is 14 residues. The CDR3 protein is CAISETGGGEKLFF. The CDR3 nucleotides read TGTGCCATCAGTGAGACAGGGGGAGGTGAAAAACTGTTTTTT.

This clone was counted a single time. V is TRBV5-5 and J is TRBJ1-3; 7 nucleotides line up with TRBD1. Germline CDR1 SGHKS, CDR2 YYEKEE (reference sequence). The CDR3 has 15 residues. The trim removed 4 bases at V and 3 bases at J, leaving 7 bases unmatched. The CDR3 DNA sequence: TGTGCCAGCAGCGAGGCGACAGGGAGTGGAAACACCATATATTTT. It is translated as CASSEATGSGNTIYF.

The chain is built from TRBV7-9 and TRBJ1-1; 8 nucleotides match TRBD1. V was clipped by 9 bases and J by 3 bases; unmatched bases: 3. Germline assignment: CDR1 SEHNR and CDR2 FQNEAQ (reference sequence). CDR3 length equals 12 residues. CDR3 sequence (DNA): TGTGCCAGTCAGACAGGGGACACTGAAGCTTTCTTT. Its translation: CASQTGDTEAFF.

V usage is TRBV7-9 and J usage is TRBJ2-1; D is perhaps TRBD1 (5 bases). The CDR3 has 14 residues. Trimming took off 5 bases at V and 7 bases at J, with 15 bases between the two ends. Germline loops: CDR1 SEHNR, CDR2 FQNEAQ (reference sequence). In nucleotides, the CDR3 is TGTGCCAGCAGCAGCAGACAGAGAGGAAATGAGCAGTTCTTC. As protein: CASSSRQRGNEQFF.

V and J are TRBV4-2 and TRBJ1-6, with D possibly being TRBD1 (6 bases). The CDR3 covers 16 residues. V lost 0 bases to trimming and J lost 8 bases, with 14 bases between them. CDR1 is LGHNA and CDR2 is YNFKEQ in the germline V gene. CDR3 region: CASSQDGGRVDSPLHF. As DNA, the CDR3 is TGTGCCAGCAGCCAAGATGGGGGCAGGGTGGATTCACCCCTCCACTTT.

The V call is TRBV5-5, the J call TRBJ2-7; D possibly corresponds to TRBD2 (5 bases). Per the germline V gene, CDR1 is SGHKS and CDR2 is YYEKEE (reference sequence). This CDR3 has 13 amino acids. Trimming shortened V by 7 bases and J by 2 bases, and 13 bases separated the two germline ends. CDR3 sequence reads: CASPPGIAYEQYF. CDR3 DNA sequence: TGTGCCAGCCCCCCGGGGATAGCCTACGAGCAGTACTTC. Full variable domain (outside the CDR3, taken from reference TRBV5-5 and TRBJ2-7): DAGVTQSPTHLIKTRGQQVTLRCSPISGHKSVSWYQQVLGQGPQFIFQYYEKEERGRGNFPDRFSARQFPNYSSELNVNALLLGDSALYLCASPPGIAYEQYFGPGTRLTVT.

This chain links TRBV11-3 with TRBJ2-5; 7 bases line up with TRBD1. The ends lost 5 bases at V and 5 bases at J; junction bases unmatched: 8. This CDR3 comprises 14 residues. CDR1 is SGHNT, CDR2 YENEEA, per germline. The CDR3 protein is CASSTPRTGETQYF. CDR3 nucleotide sequence: TGTGCCAGCAGCACCCCGAGGACAGGCGAGACCCAGTACTTC.

The gene calls are TRBV6-5 and TRBJ1-2, with D hard to call. Germline CDR1 is MNHEY and CDR2 is SVGAGI. Deletions cut 4 bases from V and 4 bases from J, with 4 bases between. The CDR3 spans 11 residues. The CDR3 loop reads CASSSSYGYTF. DNA of the CDR3: TGTGCCAGCAGTTCCTCCTATGGCTACACCTTC.

For this clone: One end of the junction is discordant with germline, which a read error may explain. This rearrangement joins TRBV28 to TRBJ2-5; D is perhaps TRBD2 (5 bases). The CDR3 is 13 amino acids. The germline gives CDR1 MDHEN, CDR2 SYDVKM. In DNA form, the CDR3 reads TGTGCCAGCCAGGACGGAGGCCAACAGACCCAGTACTTC. Translation: CASQDGGQQTQYF.

The rearrangement links TRBV28 to TRBJ1-5, with a weak D call TRBD1 (5 bases). CDR1 is MDHEN, CDR2 SYDVKM, per germline. This CDR3 spans 13 amino acids. Trimming shortened V by 6 bases and J by 6 bases, and 12 bases separated the two germline ends. CDR3 nucleotides: TGTGCCAGCAGCCCCAGTAGGGGTCAGCCCCAGCATTTT. Its protein product is CASSPSRGQPQHF.

CDR3 nucleotide sequence: TGTGCCAGCAGTTACGGAGGGGCCCATGAGCAGTTCTTC. This sequence encodes CASSYGGAHEQFF. J is TRBJ2-1 and V is TRBV6-5; maybe TRBD2 (6 bases). CDR1 is MNHEY and CDR2 is SVGAGI in the germline V gene. This CDR3 comprises 13 residues. Trimming removed 2 bases at V and 8 bases at J, with 10 bases between.

This chain joins TRBV7-9 and TRBJ2-7, with 9 bases lining up with TRBD2. Germline CDR1 reads SEHNR; CDR2 reads FQNEAQ (reference sequence). The CDR3 runs 16 residues. Trimming took 7 bases from V and 3 from J; bases not matched to a gene: 13. This chain's CDR3 is CASTPAGGRGHYEQYF. Written as DNA, the CDR3 is TGTGCCAGCACCCCCGCGGGCGGGAGGGGTCACTACGAGCAGTACTTC.

The chain joins TRBV14 to TRBJ2-3; D unresolved. Trimming cost V 3 bases and J 0 bases, with 13 bases left between them. Germline CDR1 and CDR2: SGHDN and FVKESK. There are 16 residues in the CDR3. The CDR3 nucleotides are TGTGCCAGCAGCCAGTTTCCCGATCATAGCACAGATACGCAGTATTTT. Its translation is CASSQFPDHSTDTQYF.

The chain combines TRBV6-4 with TRBJ2-3; tentatively, D is TRBD1 (6 bases). CDR3 length: 16 amino acids. Per germline, CDR1 MRHNA and CDR2 SNTAGT. Deletions cut 2 bases from V and 4 bases from J, with 16 bases between. The CDR3 sequence is CASSDQQGGRADTQYF. The CDR3 nucleotides read TGTGCCAGCAGTGACCAACAGGGCGGGCGGGCAGATACGCAGTATTTT.

V usage is TRBV11-2 and J usage is TRBJ2-1; 7 bases align to TRBD2. After removal of 5 bases from V and 7 bases from J, the junction contained 5 bases not matched to a gene. The CDR3 contains 13 residues. The germline CDR1 and CDR2 sequences are SGHAT and FQNNGV. The CDR3 DNA is TGTGCCAGCAGCCCCGGACTAGATAATGAGCAGTTCTTC. Translating gives CASSPGLDNEQFF.

This clone occurred a few times. V usage is TRBV15 and J usage is TRBJ1-1; a possible D gene is TRBD1 (5 bases). The V and J ends lost 3 bases and 8 bases respectively, with 13 bases between them. The CDR3 spans 13 residues. Germline CDR1 LNHNV, CDR2 YYDKDF (reference sequence). The chain's CDR3 is CATSRQGAEEAFF. For the CDR3, the DNA is TGTGCCACCAGCAGGCAAGGGGCGGAAGAAGCTTTCTTT. The variable domain in full, with the rest retrieved from reference TRBV15 and TRBJ1-1, is DAMVIQNPRYQVTQFGKPVTLSCSQTLNHNVMYWYQQKSSQAPKLLFHYYDKDFNNEADTPDNFQSRRPNTSFCFLDIRSPGLGDTAMYLCATSRQGAEEAFFGQGTRLTVV.

The gene calls are TRBV9 and TRBJ2-3; 12 bases map to TRBD2. Germline lookup yields CDR1 SGDLS and CDR2 YYNGEE. V trimming: 4 bases; J trimming: 0 bases; junction bases outside the gene matches: 6. The CDR3 extends over 17 amino acids. CDR3 bases: TGTGCCAGCAGCCGGACTAGCGGGACCCCTAGCACAGATACGCAGTATTTT. It specifies CASSRTSGTPSTDTQYF.

The V gene is TRBV5-1, the J gene TRBJ2-7; D remains ambiguous. The germline V and J ends were trimmed by 0 bases and 0 bases, with 7 bases remaining between them. Germline V CDR1 and CDR2: SGHRS, YFSETQ. CDR3 length: 14 residues. The chain's CDR3 is CASSLAEHSYEQYF. In DNA, the CDR3 is TGCGCCAGCAGCTTGGCCGAACACTCCTACGAGCAGTACTTC. The full variable domain, with the rest looked up from reference TRBV5-1 and TRBJ2-7, is KAGVTQTPRYLIKTRGQQVTLSCSPISGHRSVSWYQQTPGQGLQFLFEYFSETQRNKGNFPGRFSGRQFSNSRSEMNVSTLELGDSALYLCASSLAEHSYEQYFGPGTRLTVT.

The chain is built from TRBV6-6 and TRBJ2-2, with a possible D match to TRBD1 (5 bases). Trimming removed 2 bases at V and 6 bases at J, with 10 bases between. The CDR3 loop spans 14 amino acids. Germline V gene sequence: CDR1 MNHNY, CDR2 SVGAGI (reference sequence). The CDR3 loop reads CASSYRGGAGELFF. The CDR3 nucleotides read TGTGCCAGCAGTTACAGGGGCGGCGCCGGGGAGCTGTTTTTT.

This chain uses TRBV7-9 with TRBJ1-4, with TRBD1 identical over 10 bases. The V gene's germline CDR1 is SEHNR and CDR2 FQNEAQ (reference sequence). The CDR3 totals 14 residues. Losses at the gene ends were 5 bases for V and 7 bases for J; bases not matched to a gene: 4. CDR3 DNA sequence: TGTGCCAGCAGCCGACAGGGGGCCGGTGAAAAACTGTTTTTT. This codes for CASSRQGAGEKLFF. Complete variable domain (other parts from reference TRBV7-9 and TRBJ1-4): DTGVSQNPRHKITKRGQNVTFRCDPISEHNRLYWYRQTLGQGPEFLTYFQNEAQLEKSRLLSDRFSAERPKGSFSTLEIQRTEQGDSAMYLCASSRQGAGEKLFFGSGTQLSVL.

The chain has TRBV7-8 and TRBJ1-1; D ambiguous. Between the trimmed V and J ends, which lost 1 base and 2 bases, there was a span of 8 bases. Germline V CDR1 and CDR2: SGHVS, FQNEAQ. There are 14 residues in the CDR3. CDR3 loop: CASSLVRVNTEAFF. CDR3 nucleotides: TGTGCCAGCAGCTTAGTTCGGGTTAACACTGAAGCTTTCTTT.

J is TRBJ2-2 and V is TRBV18, with 10 bases that match TRBD2. With V trimmed by 0 bases and J by 9 bases, 10 bases remained unmatched. The germline V gene has CDR1 KGHSH and CDR2 LQKENI. CDR3 length: 17 residues. Here the CDR3 DNA reads TGTGCCAGCTCACCACCGAGGTTAGCGGGAGGTCGGAGGGAGCTGTTTTTT. Amino acids: CASSPPRLAGGRRELFF.

This rearrangement joins TRBV19 to TRBJ1-2; the match to TRBD1 covers 8 bases. The CDR3 has 15 residues. The trim removed 4 bases at V and 5 bases at J, leaving 9 bases unmatched. Germline V gene lookup returns CDR1 LNHDA and CDR2 SQIVND (reference sequence). The CDR3 coding sequence is TGTGCCAGTAGTACCCAAACAGGGGGAAGGTATGGCTACACCTTC. It yields the protein CASSTQTGGRYGYTF. The full variable domain, in which reference TRBV19 and TRBJ1-2 provide the parts outside the CDR3, is DGGITQSPKYLFRKEGQNVTLSCEQNLNHDAMYWYRQDPGQGLRLIYYSQIVNDFQKGDIAEGYSVSREKKESFPLTVTSAQKNPTAFYLCASSTQTGGRYGYTFGSGTRLTVV.

The chain carries TRBV27 and TRBJ1-2; no firm D call. Germline CDR1 and CDR2: MNHEY and SMNVEV (reference sequence). CDR3 size: 14 residues. V shed 0 bases and J shed 2 bases, with 7 bases lying between them. CDR3 in DNA: TGTGCCAGCAGTTTATCCTGGCGGAACTATGGCTACACCTTC. Translation gives CASSLSWRNYGYTF.

V gene TRBV29-1 combines with J gene TRBJ2-3, with D maybe TRBD1 (7 bases). This CDR3 has 15 residues. Trimming left V 5 bases short and J 4 bases short, with 19 bases between. CDR1 and CDR2 (germline): SQVTM, ANQGSEA. Written as DNA, the CDR3 is TGCAGCGTTCACCCCCGACAGGGAGGCGCAGATACGCAGTATTTT. It is translated as CSVHPRQGGADTQYF.

This chain uses TRBV7-9 with TRBJ2-2; D is possibly TRBD2 (5 bases). From germline, CDR1 is SEHNR and CDR2 FQNEAQ (reference sequence). Trimming removed 5 bases at V and 7 bases at J, with 20 bases between. CDR3 length: 16 amino acids. The CDR3 nucleotides are TGTGCCAGCAGCCCCTGGGAGATTCGCCAAAGCGGGGAGCTGTTTTTT. It is translated as CASSPWEIRQSGELFF.